This entry lists 2 T cell receptor beta chains sequenced from one sample in a study of CD8 T cells in ankylosing spondylitis. A single record per CDR3 protein comes from TCRdb applying MiXCR to the 5' RACE reads. This table holds tens of thousands of distinct CDR3 sequences, 5.5% to 8% found once. The sequenced sample was blood, either unsorted or a sorted T cell fraction (not recorded which). Source of these receptors: a male donor with ankylosing spondylitis or in good health (not recorded which).

The CDR3 coding sequence is TGTGCCAGCAGCTTAGTTGCTCAGCCCCAGCATTTT. Protein sequence: CASSLVAQPQHF. The chain combines TRBV11-2 with TRBJ1-5; no definite D call. Trimming stripped 1 base from V and 6 bases from J, with 4 bases between. Germline V gives CDR1 SGHAT, CDR2 FQNNGV. The CDR3 runs 12 residues. Full variable domain (missing parts from reference TRBV11-2 and TRBJ1-5): EAGVAQSPRYKIIEKRQSVAFWCNPISGHATLYWYQQILGQGPKLLIQFQNNGVVDDSQLPKDRFSAERLKGVDSTLKIQPAKLEDSAVYLCASSLVAQPQHFGDGTRLSIL.

As to this clonotype: A much larger clonotype is one base distant, so this may be a read error. The genes are TRBV5-4 and TRBJ2-4; D not resolved. The germline V gene encodes CDR1 SGHNT and CDR2 YYREEE (reference sequence). This CDR3 comprises 17 residues. The DNA for the CDR3 is TGTGCCAACAGCTTGGGGTCTCTCTACCCAGCCAAAAACATTCAGTACTTC. Its translation is CANSLGSLYPAKNIQYF.